The 18 T cell receptor beta chains below come from one sample, sequenced in a study of post-analysis software for immune sequencing data. Findings and limits, study-wide: Controls had lower frequencies than patients of a few TRBV segments, which included TRBV5-6, TRBV5-1 and TRBV20-1.

Antigens of these TCRs are unknown. Unique molecular identifiers were carried by the TCR beta cDNA libraries. TCRdb re-called the PCR reads with MiXCR, one entry per CDR3 protein. The sample yields roughly 800,000 distinct CDR3 sequences, 53% seen once. Material for sequencing was blood. Source of these receptors: a girl between 5 and 17 years old with multiple sclerosis.

The chain recombines TRBV3-1 with TRBJ1-2; possibly TRBD1 for D (5 bases). CDR3 length equals 15 residues. The V gene lost 4 bases and the J gene lost 7 bases, with 19 bases spanning the gap. Germline V gene sequence: CDR1 LGHDT, CDR2 YNNKEL (reference sequence). The CDR3 region is CASSLTRGGALGYTF. Here the CDR3 DNA reads TGTGCCAGCAGCCTTACCCGCGGAGGGGCGCTTGGCTACACCTTC.

V is TRBV5-1 and J is TRBJ1-1; D possibly corresponds to TRBD1 (6 bases). CDR1 is SGHRS, CDR2 YFSETQ, per germline. CDR3 length equals 15 residues. Trimming pared 3 bases from V and 6 bases from J, leaving 18 bases between. CDR3 residues: CASSSTPGQGAEAFF. The CDR3 coding sequence is TGCGCCAGCAGCTCAACACCGGGACAAGGGGCTGAAGCTTTCTTT.

This clonotype was seen a few times. The chain employs TRBV5-1 and TRBJ1-2, with no clear D. This CDR3 is 13 amino acids long. In germline, CDR1 is SGHRS, CDR2 YFSETQ. The ends were cut back, 5 bases at V and 6 bases at J, with 14 bases in the middle. CDR3 nucleotide sequence: TGCGCCAGCAGGCCTCCAAGTATGGATGGCTACACCTTC. This encodes CASRPPSMDGYTF.

V is TRBV27 and J is TRBJ2-1; weak D call: TRBD2 (5 bases). V was trimmed by 8 bases and J by 6 bases, leaving 14 bases between them. The CDR3 length is 13 residues. Germline values: CDR1 MNHEY, CDR2 SMNVEV (reference sequence). The CDR3 sequence is CASVRGGGNEQFF. The CDR3 DNA is TGTGCCAGCGTAAGAGGTGGAGGCAATGAGCAGTTCTTC.

This clonotype came up a few times. This sequence joins TRBV27 and TRBJ1-4; maybe TRBD1 (6 bases). CDR1 MNHEY and CDR2 SMNVEV come from the germline V gene (reference sequence). V was shortened by 5 bases and J by 4 bases, with 14 bases between the two germline ends. The CDR3 runs to 15 residues. The CDR3, as DNA: TGTGCCAGCAGTGTAACCAGGGGACGTAATGAAAAACTGTTTTTT. Translated, it gives CASSVTRGRNEKLFF. Combining the CDR3 with reference TRBV27 and TRBJ1-4 gives the whole variable domain EAQVTQNPRYLITVTGKKLTVTCSQNMNHEYMSWYRQDPGLGLRQIYYSMNVEVTDKGDVPEGYKVSRKEKRNFPLILESPSPNQTSLYFCASSVTRGRNEKLFFGSGTQLSVL.

The V gene is TRBV14, the J gene TRBJ2-5; TRBD2 is a possible D gene (6 bases). This CDR3 is built from 14 residues. Trimming pared 3 bases from V and 2 bases from J, leaving 10 bases between. Germline CDR1 reads SGHDN; CDR2 reads FVKESK. CDR3 coding DNA: TGTGCCAGCAGCCAGTTTAGCGGACAAGAGACCCAGTACTTC. It encodes CASSQFSGQETQYF.

In nucleotides, the CDR3 is TGTGCCAGCAGGATACAGGGTACGGGCTATGGCTACACCTTC. Translating gives CASRIQGTGYGYTF. The chain couples TRBV5-6 to TRBJ1-2; a weak D match, TRBD1 (6 bases). Trimming left V 5 bases short and J 4 bases short, with 15 bases between. The CDR3 covers 14 residues. CDR1 and CDR2 (germline): SGHDT, YYEEEE.

The CDR3 region is CSVEDDQQDGYTF. DNA of the CDR3: TGCAGCGTTGAAGACGACCAGCAGGATGGCTACACCTTC. The rearrangement uses TRBV29-1 and TRBJ1-2; D gene ambiguous. Germline CDR1 SQVTM, CDR2 ANQGSEA. V was trimmed by 0 bases and J by 6 bases, leaving 11 bases between them. The CDR3 spans 13 residues.

The V and J genes are TRBV19 and TRBJ1-2; D uncertain. Looked up from germline, CDR1 is LNHDA and CDR2 is SQIVND (reference sequence). Trimming took 0 bases from V and 4 from J, leaving 6 bases between them. This CDR3 is built from 13 residues. CDR3 amino acids: CASSIETTYGYTF. DNA for the CDR3: TGTGCCAGTAGTATAGAGACAACCTATGGCTACACCTTC.

The chain has TRBV9 and TRBJ2-4, with TRBD1 matching over 7 bases. The J call is in doubt because the DNA end fits TRBJ2-7 better. The CDR3 extends over 15 amino acids. In germline, CDR1 is SGDLS, CDR2 YYNGEE. CDR3 region: CASSVAGTGDYEQYF. CDR3 nucleotide sequence: TGTGCCAGCAGCGTAGCAGGAACAGGGGACTACGAGCAGTACTTC.

This clonotype has a single count. This chain links TRBV20-1 with TRBJ2-7; 8 bases agree with TRBD2. CDR1 and CDR2 from the germline V gene are DFQATT and SNEGSKA (reference sequence). With 3 bases clipped from V and 0 bases from J, the junction kept 1 base outside the gene matches. The CDR3 consists of 13 residues. CDR3 coding DNA: TGCAGTGCTAGCGGGGGGGCCTCCTACGAGCAGTACTTC. Translating it yields CSASGGASYEQYF.

The chain uses TRBV12-3 or TRBV12-4 and TRBJ2-3, with TRBD2 matching over 9 bases. The CDR3 length is 16 residues. V was pared by 0 bases and J by 2 bases, with 3 bases of the junction left unmatched. Here the CDR3 reads CASSLALAGLTDTQYF. In nucleotides, the CDR3 is TGTGCCAGCAGTTTAGCCCTAGCGGGACTCACAGATACGCAGTATTTT.

This rearrangement joins TRBV4-1 to TRBJ2-5, with 12 bases identical to TRBD1. The CDR3 is made up of 17 amino acids. The germline V gene encodes CDR1 MGHRA and CDR2 YSYEKL. The V gene end was trimmed by 2 bases and the J gene end by 4 bases; junction bases not matched to a gene: 8. The CDR3 is CASSQQPGTGGGETQYF. CDR3 DNA: TGCGCCAGCAGCCAACAACCCGGGACAGGGGGCGGAGAGACCCAGTACTTC.

The chain is built from TRBV27 and TRBJ2-1; a weak D match, TRBD2 (5 bases). Trimming cost V 6 bases and J 3 bases, with 9 bases left between them. The CDR3 totals 13 residues. Germline V CDR1 and CDR2: MNHEY, SMNVEV (reference sequence). The CDR3 DNA follows: TGTGCCAGCAGCCACCGGGACTACAATGAGCAGTTCTTC. Its protein product is CASSHRDYNEQFF.

This clonotype was detected once. The chain uses TRBV28 and TRBJ2-7; TRBD1 matches at 7 bases. This CDR3 contains 15 residues. Germline CDR1 MDHEN, CDR2 SYDVKM. The junction had 10 bases not matched to a gene; V was cut back by 8 bases and J by 0 bases. CDR3 sequence (DNA): TGTGCCAGCTTCCCCGGACAGGTTAACTCCTACGAGCAGTACTTC. Protein: CASFPGQVNSYEQYF.

This chain uses TRBV20-1 with TRBJ2-4; tentatively, D is TRBD1 or TRBD2 (5 bases each). The J call may be wrong; the DNA end is better matched by TRBJ2-7. This CDR3 contains 13 residues. Germline V gene lookup returns CDR1 DFQATT and CDR2 SNEGSKA (reference sequence). CDR3 bases: TGCAGTGCTCCCAGGGCAGGAGGATTCGAGCAGTACTTC. It is translated as CSAPRAGGFEQYF.

As regards this clonotype: At one end, the junction sequence differs from germline, possibly due to a read error. The rearrangement joins TRBV7-2 to TRBJ1-1; D is possibly TRBD1 (5 bases). The CDR3 is made up of 13 amino acids. Per the germline V gene, CDR1 is SGHTA and CDR2 is FQGNSA. CDR3 in DNA: TGTGCCAGCAGCCTCCGGGGGAACGCTGAAGCTTTCTTT. This codes for CASSLRGNAEAFF. The whole variable domain, filled in from reference TRBV7-2 and TRBJ1-1, reads GAGVSQSPSNKVTEKGKDVELRCDPISGHTALYWYRQSLGQGLEFLIYFQGNSAPDKSGLPSDRFSAERTGGSVSTLTIQRTQQEDSAVYLCASSLRGNAEAFFGQGTRLTVV.

The chain recombines TRBV6-1 with TRBJ2-1; no clear D gene. The CDR3 totals 13 residues. Trimming shortened V by 7 bases and J by 4 bases, and 11 bases separated the two germline ends. Germline V gene data show CDR1 as MNHNS and CDR2 as SASEGT. In DNA form, the CDR3 reads TGTGCCAGCACCCGGCCGATTTACAATGAGCAGTTCTTC. Its translation: CASTRPIYNEQFF.